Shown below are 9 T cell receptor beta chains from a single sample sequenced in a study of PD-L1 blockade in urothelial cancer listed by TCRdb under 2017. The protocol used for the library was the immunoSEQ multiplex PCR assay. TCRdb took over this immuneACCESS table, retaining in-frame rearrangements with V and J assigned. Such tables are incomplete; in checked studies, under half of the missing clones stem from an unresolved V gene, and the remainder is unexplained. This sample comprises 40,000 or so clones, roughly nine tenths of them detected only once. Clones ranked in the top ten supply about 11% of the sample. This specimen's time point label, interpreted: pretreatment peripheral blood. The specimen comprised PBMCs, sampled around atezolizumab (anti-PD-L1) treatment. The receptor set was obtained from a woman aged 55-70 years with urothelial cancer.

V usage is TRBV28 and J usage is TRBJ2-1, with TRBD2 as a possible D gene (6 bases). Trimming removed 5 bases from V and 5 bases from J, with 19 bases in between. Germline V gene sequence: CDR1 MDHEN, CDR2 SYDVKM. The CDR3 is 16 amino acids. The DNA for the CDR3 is TGTGCCAGCAGTGGGGGTGTAAGGGAGGTTGACAATGAGCAGTTCTTC. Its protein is CASSGGVREVDNEQFF.

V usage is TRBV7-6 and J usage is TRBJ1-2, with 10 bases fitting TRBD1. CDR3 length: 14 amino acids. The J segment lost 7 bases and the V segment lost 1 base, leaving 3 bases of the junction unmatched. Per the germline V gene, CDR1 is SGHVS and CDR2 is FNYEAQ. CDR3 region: CASSLVTGGAGYTF. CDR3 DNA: TGTGCCAGCAGCTTAGTGACAGGGGGCGCTGGCTACACCTTC.

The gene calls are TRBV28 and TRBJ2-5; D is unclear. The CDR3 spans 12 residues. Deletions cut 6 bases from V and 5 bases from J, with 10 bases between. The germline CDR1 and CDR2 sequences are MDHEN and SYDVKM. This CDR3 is CASSPPGETQYF. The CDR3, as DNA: TGTGCCAGCAGCCCCCCCGGGGAGACCCAGTACTTC.

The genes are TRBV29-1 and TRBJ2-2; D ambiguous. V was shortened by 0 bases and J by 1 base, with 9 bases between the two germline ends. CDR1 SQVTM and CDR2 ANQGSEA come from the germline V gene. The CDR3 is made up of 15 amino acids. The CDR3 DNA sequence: TGCAGCGTTGAAGATCGTCGGTTGAACACCGGGGAGCTGTTTTTT. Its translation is CSVEDRRLNTGELFF.

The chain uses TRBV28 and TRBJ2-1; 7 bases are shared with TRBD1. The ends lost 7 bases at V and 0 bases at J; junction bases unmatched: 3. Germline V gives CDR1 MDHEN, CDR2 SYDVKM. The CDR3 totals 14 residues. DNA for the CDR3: TGTGCCAGCAACAACAGGGGCTCCTACAATGAGCAGTTCTTC. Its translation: CASNNRGSYNEQFF.

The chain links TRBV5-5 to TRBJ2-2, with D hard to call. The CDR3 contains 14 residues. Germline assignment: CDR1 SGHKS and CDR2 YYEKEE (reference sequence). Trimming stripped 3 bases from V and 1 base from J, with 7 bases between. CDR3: CASSSTWNTGELFF. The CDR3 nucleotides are TGTGCCAGCAGCTCGACTTGGAACACCGGGGAGCTGTTTTTT.

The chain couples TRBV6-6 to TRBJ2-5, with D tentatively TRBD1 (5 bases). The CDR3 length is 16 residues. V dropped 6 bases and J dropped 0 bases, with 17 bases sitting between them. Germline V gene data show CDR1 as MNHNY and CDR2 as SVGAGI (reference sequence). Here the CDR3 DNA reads TGTGCCAGCAGCCGATGGACGACAGACAACCAAGAGACCCAGTACTTC. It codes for CASSRWTTDNQETQYF.

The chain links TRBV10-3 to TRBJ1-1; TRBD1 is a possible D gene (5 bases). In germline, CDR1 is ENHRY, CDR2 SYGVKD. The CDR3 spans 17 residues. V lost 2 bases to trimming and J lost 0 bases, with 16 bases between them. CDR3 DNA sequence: TGTGCCATCAGTGAGGCGTCAGGGAGGATTGTGAACACTGAAGCTTTCTTT. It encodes CAISEASGRIVNTEAFF.

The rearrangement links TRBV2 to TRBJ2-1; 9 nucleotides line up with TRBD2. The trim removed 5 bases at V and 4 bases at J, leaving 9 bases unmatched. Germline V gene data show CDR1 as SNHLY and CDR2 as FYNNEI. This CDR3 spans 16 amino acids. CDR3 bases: TGTGCCAGCAGTAAGACTAGCGGAGGCCTATACAATGAGCAGTTCTTC. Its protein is CASSKTSGGLYNEQFF.